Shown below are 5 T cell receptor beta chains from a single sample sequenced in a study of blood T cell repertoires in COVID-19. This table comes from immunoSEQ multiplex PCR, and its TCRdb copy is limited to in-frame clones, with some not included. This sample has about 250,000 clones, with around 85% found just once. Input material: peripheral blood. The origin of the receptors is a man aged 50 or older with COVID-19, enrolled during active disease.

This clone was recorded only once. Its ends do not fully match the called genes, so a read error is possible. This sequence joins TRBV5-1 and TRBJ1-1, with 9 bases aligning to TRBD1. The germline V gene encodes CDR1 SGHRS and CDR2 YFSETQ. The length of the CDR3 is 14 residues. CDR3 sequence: CACRTGASNTEAFF. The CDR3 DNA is TGCGCCTGCAGGACAGGGGCCTCGAACACTGAAGCTTTCTTT. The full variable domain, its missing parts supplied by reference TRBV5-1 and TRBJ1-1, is KAGVTQTPRYLIKTRGQQVTLSCSPISGHRSVSWYQQTPGQGLQFLFEYFSETQRNKGNFPGRFSGRQFSNSRSEMNVSTLELGDSALYLCACRTGASNTEAFFGQGTRLTVV.

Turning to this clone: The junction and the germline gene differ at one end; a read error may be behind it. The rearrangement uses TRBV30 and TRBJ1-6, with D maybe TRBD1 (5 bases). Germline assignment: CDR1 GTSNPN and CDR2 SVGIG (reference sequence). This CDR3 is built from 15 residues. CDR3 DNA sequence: TGTGCCCGGAGGGGAGGTGGGGGCTATAATTCACCCCTCCACTTT. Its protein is CARRGGGGYNSPLHF.

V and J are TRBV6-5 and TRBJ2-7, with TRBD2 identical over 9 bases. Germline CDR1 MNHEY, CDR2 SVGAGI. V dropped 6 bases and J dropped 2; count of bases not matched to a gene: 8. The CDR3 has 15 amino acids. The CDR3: CASSKSTSGTYEQYF. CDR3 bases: TGTGCCAGCAGCAAATCGACTAGCGGAACCTACGAGCAGTACTTC.

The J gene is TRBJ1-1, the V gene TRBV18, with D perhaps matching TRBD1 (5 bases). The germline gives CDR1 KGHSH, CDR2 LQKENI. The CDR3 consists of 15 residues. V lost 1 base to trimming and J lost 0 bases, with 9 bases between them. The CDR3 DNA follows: TGTGCCAGCTCACCACGCGGGGGAATGAACACTGAAGCTTTCTTT. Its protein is CASSPRGGMNTEAFF.

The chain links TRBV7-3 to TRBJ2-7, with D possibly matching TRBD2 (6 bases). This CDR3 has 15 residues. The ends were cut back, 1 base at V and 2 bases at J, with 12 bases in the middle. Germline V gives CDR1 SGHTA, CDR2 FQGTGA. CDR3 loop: CASSLKGGGTYEQYF. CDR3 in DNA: TGTGCCAGCAGCTTAAAAGGTGGGGGGACCTACGAGCAGTACTTC.